One TCR beta chain is described in this entry. This specimen belongs to a study of cytomegalovirus exposure and HLA in healthy donors. The germline V gene has CDR1 MGHRA and CDR2 YSYEKL. J lost 3 bases, V lost 4 bases, and 12 bases had no gene match. The CDR3 extends over 16 amino acids. The PCR ran on 60 Vbeta and 13 Jbeta primers. Some clones are missing from TCRdb's copy, which holds only in-frame ones; the method was immunoSEQ multiplex PCR. The data hold under 130,000 clones, with roughly 71% observed a single time. The receptor was derived from a middle-aged man in good health and CMV-seropositive. The chain uses TRBV4-1 and TRBJ2-7; 7 positions agree with TRBD2. Source material: PBMCs. The CDR3 is CASSLEGSGIIYEQYF. The DNA for the CDR3 is TGCGCCAGCAGCCTTGAGGGGAGCGGGATAATCTACGAGCAGTACTTC.